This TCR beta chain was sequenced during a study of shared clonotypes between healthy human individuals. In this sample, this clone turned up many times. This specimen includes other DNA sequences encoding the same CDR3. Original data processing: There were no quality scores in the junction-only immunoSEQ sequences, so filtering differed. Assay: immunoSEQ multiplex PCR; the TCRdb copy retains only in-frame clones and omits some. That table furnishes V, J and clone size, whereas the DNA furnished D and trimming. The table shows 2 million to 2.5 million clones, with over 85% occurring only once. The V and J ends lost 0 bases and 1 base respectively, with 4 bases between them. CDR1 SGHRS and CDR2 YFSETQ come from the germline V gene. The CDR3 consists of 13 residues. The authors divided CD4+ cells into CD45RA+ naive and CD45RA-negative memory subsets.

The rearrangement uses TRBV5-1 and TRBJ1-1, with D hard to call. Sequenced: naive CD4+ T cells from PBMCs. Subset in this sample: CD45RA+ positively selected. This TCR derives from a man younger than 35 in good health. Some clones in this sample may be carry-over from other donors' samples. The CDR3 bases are TGCGCCAGCAGCTTGGCGGGGAACACTGAAGCTTTCTTT. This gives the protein CASSLAGNTEAFF.